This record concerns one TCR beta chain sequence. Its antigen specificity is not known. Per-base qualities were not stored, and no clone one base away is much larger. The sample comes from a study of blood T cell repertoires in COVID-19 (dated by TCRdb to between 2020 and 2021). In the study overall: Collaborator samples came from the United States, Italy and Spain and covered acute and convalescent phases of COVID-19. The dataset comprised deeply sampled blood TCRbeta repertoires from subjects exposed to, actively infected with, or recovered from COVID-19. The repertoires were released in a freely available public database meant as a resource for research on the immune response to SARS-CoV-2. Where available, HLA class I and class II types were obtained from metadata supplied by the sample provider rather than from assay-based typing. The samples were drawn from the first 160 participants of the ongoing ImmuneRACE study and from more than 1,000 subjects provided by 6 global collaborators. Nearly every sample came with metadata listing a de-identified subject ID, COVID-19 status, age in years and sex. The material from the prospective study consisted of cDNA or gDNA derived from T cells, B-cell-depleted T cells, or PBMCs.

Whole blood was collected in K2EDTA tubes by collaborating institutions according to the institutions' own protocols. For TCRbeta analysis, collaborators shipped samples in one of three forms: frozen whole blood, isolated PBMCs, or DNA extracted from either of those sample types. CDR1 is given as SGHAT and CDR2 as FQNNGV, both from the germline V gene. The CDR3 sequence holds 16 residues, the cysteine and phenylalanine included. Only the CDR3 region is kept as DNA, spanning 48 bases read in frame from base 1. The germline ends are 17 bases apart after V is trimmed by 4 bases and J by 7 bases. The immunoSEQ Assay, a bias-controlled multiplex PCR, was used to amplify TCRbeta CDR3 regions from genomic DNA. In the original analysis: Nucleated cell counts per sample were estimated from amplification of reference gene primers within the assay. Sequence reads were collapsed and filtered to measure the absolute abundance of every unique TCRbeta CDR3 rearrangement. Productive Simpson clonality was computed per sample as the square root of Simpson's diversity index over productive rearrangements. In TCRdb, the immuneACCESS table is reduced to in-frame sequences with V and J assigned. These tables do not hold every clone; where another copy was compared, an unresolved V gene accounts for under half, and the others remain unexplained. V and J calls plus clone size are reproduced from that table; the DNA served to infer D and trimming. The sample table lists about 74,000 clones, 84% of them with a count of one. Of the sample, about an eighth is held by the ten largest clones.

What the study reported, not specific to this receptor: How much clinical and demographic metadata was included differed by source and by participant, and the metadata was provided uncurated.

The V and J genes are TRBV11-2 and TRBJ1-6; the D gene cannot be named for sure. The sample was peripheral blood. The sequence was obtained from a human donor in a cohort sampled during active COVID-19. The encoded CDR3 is CASSWSLAGTNSPLHF. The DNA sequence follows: TGTGCCAGCAGCTGGAGCTTAGCGGGTACCAATTCACCCCTCCACTTT.